These 5 T cell receptor beta chains were all obtained from the same sample, sequenced in a study of PD-1 blockade in classical Hodgkin lymphoma. Measured with immunoSEQ multiplex PCR; TCRdb has only the in-frame clones, and not every one. The top ten clones hold about 35% of a sample with 5,500 to 7,000 clones, about 72% of them seen once. Each patient experienced a relapse that followed autologous stem cell transplantation, and brentuximab vedotin exposure varied. The source material was peripheral blood mononuclear cells (PBMCs), sampled at baseline. Receptors originate from a human donor with classical Hodgkin lymphoma.

J is TRBJ2-7 and V is TRBV5-1; no definite D call. With 1 base removed from V and 3 bases from J, the gap between germline ends came to 8 bases. Germline-derived CDR1 and CDR2 are SGHRS and YFSETQ. This CDR3 is 13 amino acids long. The CDR3 nucleotides read TGCGCCAGCAGCTTGACCCCAATCTACGAGCAGTACTTC. It specifies CASSLTPIYEQYF.

The chain employs TRBV13 and TRBJ2-1; D is unclear. The germline gives CDR1 PRHDT, CDR2 FYEKMQ (reference sequence). V lost 3 bases and J lost 4, with 10 bases in between. The CDR3 totals 14 residues. The CDR3 protein is CASSFRTGYNEQFF. The CDR3 bases are TGTGCCAGCAGCTTCCGGACCGGTTACAATGAGCAGTTCTTC.

V gene TRBV11-2 combines with J gene TRBJ1-3; no firm D call. The germline gives CDR1 SGHAT, CDR2 FQNNGV. Trimming removed 2 bases at V and 3 bases at J, with 11 bases between. The CDR3 covers 15 residues. The CDR3 DNA reads TGTGCCAGCAGCTTAAACTGGGCCTTTGGAAACACCATATATTTT. It codes for CASSLNWAFGNTIYF.

This clone showed up just a few times. The chain is built from TRBV5-1 and TRBJ2-2, with 10 bases fitting TRBD2. Germline CDR1 is SGHRS and CDR2 is YFSETQ. CDR3 length: 17 amino acids. J lost 6 bases, V lost 3 bases, and 11 bases had no gene match. The CDR3 loop reads CASSSMGLAGESGELFF. The DNA of the CDR3 is TGCGCCAGCAGCTCCATGGGGCTAGCGGGAGAGTCCGGGGAGCTGTTTTTT.

In this sample, this clone turned up a few times. The chain has TRBV6-6 and TRBJ2-7, with a tentative D call TRBD1 (8 bases). Trimming shortened V by 5 bases and J by 4 bases, and 18 bases separated the two germline ends. From germline, CDR1 is MNHNY and CDR2 SVGAGI (reference sequence). The CDR3 is made up of 15 amino acids. The CDR3 DNA sequence: TGTGCCAGCAGTCCCCCACAGGGGGGGTTTTACGAGCAGTACTTC. Translated: CASSPPQGGFYEQYF.